This T cell receptor (beta chain) was profiled in a study of regulatory T cells in long-lasting Graves disease. Trimming removed 4 bases from V and 1 base from J, with 13 bases in between. The CDR3 is 15 amino acids. Per germline, CDR1 SGHNT and CDR2 YYREEE (reference sequence). Time point denoted: newly diagnosed GD, antithyroid drugs for less than 3 months. Researchers made the TCR library from RNA that was extracted from PBMCs. Ten or more counts support this clonotype. Its specificity is not known. Through Arm-PCR of CDR3 regions and iRepertoire HTBI primers, TCR beta libraries were built. TCRdb reanalysed the multiplex PCR reads using MiXCR and keeps one entry per CDR3 protein. Of around 250,000 distinct CDR3 sequences listed, around 17% are singletons. General study results and limits: Limited sample numbers may have lowered accuracy.

The V call is TRBV5-4, the J call TRBJ2-3; D assignment may be TRBD1 or TRBD2 (5 bases each). Sequencing used peripheral blood mononuclear cells (PBMCs), obtained at new diagnosis, from a patient treated with antithyroid drugs. This receptor was identified in a female donor with Graves disease. The CDR3 here is CASSPDMGGTDTQYF. The CDR3 DNA reads as TGTGCCAGCAGCCCCGACATGGGGGGCACAGATACGCAGTATTTT.